A single sample gave rise to the 15 T cell receptor beta chains below, sequenced in a study of T cells after yellow fever vaccination. TCRdb recomputed calls from the 5' RACE reads with MiXCR, one row per CDR3 protein. The sample carries a few hundred thousand distinct CDR3 sequences, about 5.2% recorded once. The starting material was CD4+ T cells sorted from PBMCs, obtained on the day of the yellow fever booster vaccination. The receptors originated from a young man who received the YFV17D yellow fever vaccine.

This clonotype has a count of ten or more. The chain joins TRBV24-1 to TRBJ2-2; 15 nucleotides align to TRBD2. This CDR3 has 18 amino acids. Germline V gene sequence: CDR1 KGHDR, CDR2 SFDVKD. The V gene end was trimmed by 4 bases and the J gene end by 2 bases; junction bases not matched to a gene: 4. The CDR3, as DNA: TGTGCCACCAGTGACCCGGGACTAGCGGGGGGAAACACCGGGGAGCTGTTTTTT. Amino acids: CATSDPGLAGGNTGELFF.

This clonotype was detected ten times or more. In nucleotides, the CDR3 is TGTGCCAGCAGCTCGGTTCGTGGGGGGGCCCCAGATACGCAGTATTTT. Encoded protein: CASSSVRGGAPDTQYF. The chain joins TRBV7-6 to TRBJ2-3, with D tentatively TRBD2 (7 bases). Per the germline V gene, CDR1 is SGHVS and CDR2 is FNYEAQ. This CDR3 is 16 amino acids long. Trimming took off 4 bases at V and 4 bases at J, with 18 bases between the two ends.

This clonotype was observed many times. The rearrangement joins TRBV7-2 to TRBJ1-5; D call uncertain. The CDR3 is 13 amino acids. V lost 5 bases and J lost 5, with 10 bases in between. Per germline, CDR1 SGHTA and CDR2 FQGNSA. CDR3 amino acids: CASSQTRDQPQHF. Here the CDR3 DNA reads TGTGCCAGCAGCCAAACCCGGGATCAGCCCCAGCATTTT. Variable domain in full (rest from reference TRBV7-2 and TRBJ1-5): GAGVSQSPSNKVTEKGKDVELRCDPISGHTALYWYRQSLGQGLEFLIYFQGNSAPDKSGLPSDRFSAERTGGSVSTLTIQRTQQEDSAVYLCASSQTRDQPQHFGDGTRLSIL.

V and J are TRBV6-2 or TRBV6-3 and TRBJ1-6; 8 bases map to TRBD1. Germline CDR1 reads MNHEY; CDR2 reads SVGEGT. The CDR3 length is 15 residues. The V segment lost 6 bases and the J segment 8 bases; nucleotides outside the gene matches: 9. CDR3 protein: CASSSGQGRYSPLHF. The CDR3 nucleotides read TGTGCCAGCAGCTCTGGACAGGGACGATATTCACCCCTCCACTTT.

This clonotype was observed many times. V is TRBV12-3 or TRBV12-4 and J is TRBJ1-6; possibly TRBD1 for D (6 bases). This CDR3 has 14 amino acids. V was pared by 6 bases and J by 4 bases, with 10 bases between. CDR3 nucleotides: TGTGCCAGCAGCATAGGGGGGTATAATTCACCCCTCCACTTT. As protein: CASSIGGYNSPLHF.

Ten or more counts support this clonotype. This chain joins TRBV12-3 or TRBV12-4 and TRBJ1-1; 7 bases fit TRBD1. This CDR3 has 13 amino acids. Trimming cost V 6 bases and J 6 bases; bases outside gene matches: 7. CDR3 residues: CASRVYRGAEAFF. Here the CDR3 DNA reads TGTGCCAGCAGGGTCTACAGGGGCGCTGAAGCTTTCTTT.

This clonotype was found many times. V is TRBV5-1 and J is TRBJ1-2; tentatively, D is TRBD1 (6 bases). Per germline, CDR1 SGHRS and CDR2 YFSETQ. The V gene lost 0 bases and the J gene lost 4 bases, with 10 bases spanning the gap. The CDR3 consists of 14 residues. DNA of the CDR3: TGCGCCAGCAGCTTGGCGGGACACCTCTATGGCTACACCTTC. Translating gives CASSLAGHLYGYTF.

The J gene is TRBJ2-1, the V gene TRBV5-5; 8 bases agree with TRBD1. J gave up 3 bases and V 2 bases, and 1 base lay outside the gene matches. Germline CDR1 is SGHKS and CDR2 is YYEKEE (reference sequence). The CDR3 spans 14 residues. The CDR3 reads CASSLQGVYNEQFF. The CDR3 bases are TGTGCCAGCAGCTTACAGGGGGTCTACAATGAGCAGTTCTTC.

The table lists this clonotype with many counts. The chain has TRBV6-1 and TRBJ1-1, with 9 bases that match TRBD1. Trimming removed 10 bases from V and 3 bases from J; junction bases left unmatched: 6. CDR1 and CDR2 (germline): MNHNS, SASEGT. The CDR3 sequence is 13 residues long. This CDR3 reads CATRTGVYTEAFF. The CDR3 coding sequence is TGTGCCACCCGGACAGGGGTGTACACTGAAGCTTTCTTT.

The chain has TRBV5-1 and TRBJ1-4, with D tentatively TRBD1 (6 bases). The CDR3 spans 14 residues. V lost 0 bases to trimming and J lost 8 bases, with 11 bases between them. Germline CDR1 is SGHRS and CDR2 is YFSETQ. In DNA form, the CDR3 reads TGCGCCAGCAGCTTGGTAGCCAGGGGCGAAAAACTGTTTTTT. This translates into CASSLVARGEKLFF.

As DNA, the CDR3 is TGTGCCAGCAGCCCCCGGGCAGAAGGTCGGCCCCTCCACTTT. Its translation: CASSPRAEGRPLHF. The chain employs TRBV7-2 and TRBJ1-6; D is uncertain. The CDR3 is 14 amino acids. The V end was cut by 5 bases, the J end by 13 bases, with 18 bases between. CDR1 SGHTA and CDR2 FQGNSA come from the germline V gene.

This clonotype was seen ten or more times. V usage is TRBV7-9 and J usage is TRBJ1-5, with unresolved D. This CDR3 is built from 12 residues. From germline, CDR1 is SEHNR and CDR2 FQNEAQ (reference sequence). Deletions cut 4 bases from V and 9 bases from J, with 10 bases between. CDR3 sequence (DNA): TGTGCCAGCAGCTCCTCAGAGGGGCCCCAGCATTTT. This gives the protein CASSSSEGPQHF. Looking up the rest from reference TRBV7-9 and TRBJ1-5 gives the full variable domain: DTGVSQNPRHKITKRGQNVTFRCDPISEHNRLYWYRQTLGQGPEFLTYFQNEAQLEKSRLLSDRFSAERPKGSFSTLEIQRTEQGDSAMYLCASSSSEGPQHFGDGTRLSIL.

The sample holds a few counts of this clonotype. J is TRBJ1-1 and V is TRBV7-2; D is unresolved. The CDR3 contains 14 residues. Deletions cut 1 base from V and 1 base from J, with 7 bases between. From germline, CDR1 is SGHTA and CDR2 FQGNSA. For the CDR3, the DNA is TGTGCCAGCAGCTTAGGCAATTCGAACACTGAAGCTTTCTTT. As protein: CASSLGNSNTEAFF. Complete variable domain (other parts from reference TRBV7-2 and TRBJ1-1): GAGVSQSPSNKVTEKGKDVELRCDPISGHTALYWYRQSLGQGLEFLIYFQGNSAPDKSGLPSDRFSAERTGGSVSTLTIQRTQQEDSAVYLCASSLGNSNTEAFFGQGTRLTVV.

This clonotype was recorded many times. The rearrangement uses TRBV18 and TRBJ1-1; 7 bases are shared with TRBD1. This CDR3 contains 14 residues. Germline V lookup: CDR1 KGHSH, CDR2 LQKENI. V was pared by 6 bases and J by 2 bases, with 6 bases of the junction left unmatched. The chain's CDR3 is CASSRDRANTEAFF. CDR3 bases: TGTGCCAGCTCCCGCGACAGGGCAAACACTGAAGCTTTCTTT.

This chain links TRBV6-5 with TRBJ2-6; 7 bases are a match to TRBD1. The ends lost 5 bases at V and 0 bases at J; junction bases unmatched: 4. Germline V CDR1 and CDR2: MNHEY, SVGAGI. This CDR3 has 16 residues. The CDR3 protein is CASSEGTASGANVLTF. The CDR3, as DNA: TGTGCCAGCAGTGAGGGGACAGCCTCTGGGGCCAACGTCCTGACTTTC.